This record covers a single TCR beta chain. What it recognizes is unknown. V was trimmed by 0 bases and J by 7 bases, leaving 11 bases between them. This CDR3 contains 15 residues. CDR1 is SGHRS and CDR2 is YFSETQ in the germline V gene. This sample stems from a study of cytomegalovirus exposure and HLA in healthy donors. General study findings and limits: Researchers reported from a later analysis that most CMV-associated TCR beta chains appeared HLA-restricted. TRBV6-2, TRBV6-3 and some other V segments were unresolvable in 87-base-pair reads. The study designated 160 or so TCR beta chains cytomegalovirus-associated. Researchers reportedly found TCR beta sequences accurately predicted most subjects' HLA-A and HLA-B alleles.

The PCR contained 60 Vbeta and 13 Jbeta primers. The repertoire was sequenced with immunoSEQ multiplex PCR; TCRdb's copy has only in-frame clones and lacks some. Altogether fewer than 250,000 clones are present, about four fifths being singletons, with the ten largest covering around 1.9%. This receptor was taken from a man younger than 35 in good health and CMV-seronegative. The chain uses TRBV5-1 and TRBJ1-6; D is possibly TRBD1 (5 bases). Source material: PBMCs. The CDR3 reads CASSLADSENSPLHF. The CDR3 DNA sequence: TGCGCCAGCAGCTTGGCCGACAGCGAAAATTCACCCCTCCACTTT.